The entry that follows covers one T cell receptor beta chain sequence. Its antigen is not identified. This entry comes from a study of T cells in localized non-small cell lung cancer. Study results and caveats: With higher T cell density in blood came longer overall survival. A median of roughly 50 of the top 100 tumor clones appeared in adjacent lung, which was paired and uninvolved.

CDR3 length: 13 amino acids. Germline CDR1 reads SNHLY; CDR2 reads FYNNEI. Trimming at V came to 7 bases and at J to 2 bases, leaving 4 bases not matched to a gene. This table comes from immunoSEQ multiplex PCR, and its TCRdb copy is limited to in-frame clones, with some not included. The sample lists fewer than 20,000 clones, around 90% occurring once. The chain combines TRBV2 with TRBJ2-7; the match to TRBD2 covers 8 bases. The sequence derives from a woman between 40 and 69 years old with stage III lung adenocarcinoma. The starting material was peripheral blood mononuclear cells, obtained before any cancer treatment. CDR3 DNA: TGTGCCAGCACTGGCGGGGGGACCTACGAGCAGTACTTC. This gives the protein CASTGGGTYEQYF.